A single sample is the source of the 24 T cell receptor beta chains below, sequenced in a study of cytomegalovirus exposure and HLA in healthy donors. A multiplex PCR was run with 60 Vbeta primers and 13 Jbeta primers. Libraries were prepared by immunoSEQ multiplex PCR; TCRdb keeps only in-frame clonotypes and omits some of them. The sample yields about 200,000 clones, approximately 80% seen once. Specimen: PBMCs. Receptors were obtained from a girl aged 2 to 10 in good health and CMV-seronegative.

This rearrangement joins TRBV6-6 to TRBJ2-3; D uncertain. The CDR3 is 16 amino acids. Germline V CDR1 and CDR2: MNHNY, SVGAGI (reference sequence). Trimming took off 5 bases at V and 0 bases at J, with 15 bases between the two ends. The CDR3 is CASSQPTELSTDTQYF. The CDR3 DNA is TGTGCCAGCAGTCAACCCACAGAGTTGAGCACAGATACGCAGTATTTT.

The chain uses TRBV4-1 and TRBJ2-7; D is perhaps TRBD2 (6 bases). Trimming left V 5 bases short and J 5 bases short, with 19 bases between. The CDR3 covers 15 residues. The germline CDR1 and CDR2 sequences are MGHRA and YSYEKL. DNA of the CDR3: TGCGCCAGCAGCTCCCGGGACGGGGGAAGGGACGAGCAGTACTTC. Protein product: CASSSRDGGRDEQYF.

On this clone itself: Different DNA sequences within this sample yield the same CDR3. This chain's CDR3 is CASSFGTGYKETQYF. CDR3 sequence (DNA): TGTGCCAGCAGCTTCGGGACAGGGTACAAGGAGACCCAGTACTTC. The J gene is TRBJ2-5, the V gene TRBV11-2; TRBD1 matches at 9 bases. Germline CDR1 is SGHAT and CDR2 is FQNNGV. With V trimmed by 3 bases and J by 5 bases, 7 bases remained unmatched. This CDR3 is built from 15 residues.

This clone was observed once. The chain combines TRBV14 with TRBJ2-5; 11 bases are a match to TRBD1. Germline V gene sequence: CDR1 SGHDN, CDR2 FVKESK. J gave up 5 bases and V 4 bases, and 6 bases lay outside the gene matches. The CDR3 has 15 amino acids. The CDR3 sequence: CASSRLGQGVETQYF. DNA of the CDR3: TGTGCCAGCAGCCGATTGGGACAGGGGGTCGAGACCCAGTACTTC.

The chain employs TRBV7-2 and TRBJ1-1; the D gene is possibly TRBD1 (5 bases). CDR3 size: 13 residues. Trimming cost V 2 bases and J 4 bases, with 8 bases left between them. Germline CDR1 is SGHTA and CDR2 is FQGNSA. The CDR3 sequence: CASSLQGSTEAFF. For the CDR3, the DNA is TGTGCCAGCAGCTTACAGGGTAGCACTGAAGCTTTCTTT.

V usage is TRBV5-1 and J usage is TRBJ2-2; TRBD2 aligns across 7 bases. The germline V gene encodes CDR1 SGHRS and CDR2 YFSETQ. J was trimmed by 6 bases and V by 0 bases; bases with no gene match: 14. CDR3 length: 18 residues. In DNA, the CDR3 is TGCGCCAGCAGCTTGGACCAGACTAGCCAAGGAGTGGCCGGGGAGCTGTTTTTT. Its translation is CASSLDQTSQGVAGELFF.

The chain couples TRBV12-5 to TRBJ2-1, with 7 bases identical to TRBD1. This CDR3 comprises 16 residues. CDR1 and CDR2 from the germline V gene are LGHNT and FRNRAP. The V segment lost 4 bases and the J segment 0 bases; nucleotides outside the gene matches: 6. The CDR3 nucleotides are TGTGCTAGTGGTTCGGGACAGAGGAGCTCCTACAATGAGCAGTTCTTC. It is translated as CASGSGQRSSYNEQFF.

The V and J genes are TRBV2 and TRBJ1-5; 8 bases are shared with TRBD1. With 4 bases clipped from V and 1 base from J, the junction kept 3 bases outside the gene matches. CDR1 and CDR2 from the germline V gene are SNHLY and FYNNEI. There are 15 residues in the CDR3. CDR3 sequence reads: CASSVDRVSNQPQHF. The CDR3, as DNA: TGTGCCAGCAGTGTGGACAGGGTGAGCAATCAGCCCCAGCATTTT.

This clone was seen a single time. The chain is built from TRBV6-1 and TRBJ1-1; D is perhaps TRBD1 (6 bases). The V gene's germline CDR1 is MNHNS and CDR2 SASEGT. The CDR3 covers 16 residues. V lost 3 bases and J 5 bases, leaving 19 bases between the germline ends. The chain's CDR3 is CASSETWGKGVTEAFF. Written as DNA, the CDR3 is TGTGCCAGCAGTGAGACCTGGGGGAAGGGGGTGACTGAAGCTTTCTTT.

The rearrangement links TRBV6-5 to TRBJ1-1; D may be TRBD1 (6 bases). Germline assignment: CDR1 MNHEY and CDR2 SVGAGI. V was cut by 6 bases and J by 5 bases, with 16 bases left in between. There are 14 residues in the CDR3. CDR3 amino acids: CASSPQGGWTEAFF. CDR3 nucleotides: TGTGCCAGCAGCCCACAGGGAGGGTGGACTGAAGCTTTCTTT.

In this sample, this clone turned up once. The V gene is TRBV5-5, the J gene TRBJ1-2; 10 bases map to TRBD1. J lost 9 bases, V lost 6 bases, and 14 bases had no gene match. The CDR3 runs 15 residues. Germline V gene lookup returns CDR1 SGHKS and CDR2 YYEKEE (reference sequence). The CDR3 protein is CASTSLSGTGVSYTF. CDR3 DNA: TGTGCCAGCACTAGCCTCTCCGGGACAGGGGTGAGCTACACCTTC.

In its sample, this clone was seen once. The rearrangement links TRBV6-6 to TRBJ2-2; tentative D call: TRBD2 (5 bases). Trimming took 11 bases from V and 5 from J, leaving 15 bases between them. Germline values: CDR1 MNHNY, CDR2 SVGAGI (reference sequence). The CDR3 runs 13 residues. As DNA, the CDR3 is TGTGCCGGAGGAAGGGCCGGAACCGGGGAGCTGTTTTTT. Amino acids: CAGGRAGTGELFF.

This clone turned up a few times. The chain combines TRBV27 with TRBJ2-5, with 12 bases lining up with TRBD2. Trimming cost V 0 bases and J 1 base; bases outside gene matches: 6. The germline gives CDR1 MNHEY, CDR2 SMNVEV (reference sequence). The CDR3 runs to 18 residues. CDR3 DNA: TGTGCCAGCAGTTTATCGGCTAGACTAGCGGGGGCCCAAGAGACCCAGTACTTC. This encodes CASSLSARLAGAQETQYF.

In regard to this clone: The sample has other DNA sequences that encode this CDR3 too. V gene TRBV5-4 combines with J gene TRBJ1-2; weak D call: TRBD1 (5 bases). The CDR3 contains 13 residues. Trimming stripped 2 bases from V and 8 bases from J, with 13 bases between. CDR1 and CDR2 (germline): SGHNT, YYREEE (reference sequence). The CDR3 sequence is CASSLEGVGGYTF. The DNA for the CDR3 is TGTGCCAGCAGCTTAGAAGGGGTCGGCGGCTACACCTTC.

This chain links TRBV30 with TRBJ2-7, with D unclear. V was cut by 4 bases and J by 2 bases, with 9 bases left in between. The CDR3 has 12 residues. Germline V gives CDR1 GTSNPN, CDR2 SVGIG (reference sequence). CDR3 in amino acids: CAWMSLTYEQYF. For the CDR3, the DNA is TGTGCCTGGATGAGTCTTACCTACGAGCAGTACTTC.

CDR3 in amino acids: CASRTLSEAYGYTF. DNA of the CDR3: TGTGCCAGCAGAACCCTTTCTGAGGCCTATGGCTACACCTTC. The chain employs TRBV27 and TRBJ1-2; D call uncertain. The V and J ends lost 6 bases and 4 bases respectively, with 15 bases between them. Germline-derived CDR1 and CDR2 are MNHEY and SMNVEV (reference sequence). This CDR3 is built from 14 residues.

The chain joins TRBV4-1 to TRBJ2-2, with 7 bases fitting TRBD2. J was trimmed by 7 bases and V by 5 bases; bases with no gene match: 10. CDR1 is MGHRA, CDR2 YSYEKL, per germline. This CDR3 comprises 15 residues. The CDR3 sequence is CASSTLAVGGGELFF. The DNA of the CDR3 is TGCGCCAGCAGCACCCTAGCGGTGGGGGGCGGGGAGCTGTTTTTT.

The CDR3 sequence is CASSIRREVGYGYTF. In nucleotides, the CDR3 is TGTGCCAGTAGTATCCGCCGAGAGGTGGGCTATGGCTACACCTTC. This chain links TRBV19 with TRBJ1-2; D not resolved. Per germline, CDR1 LNHDA and CDR2 SQIVND (reference sequence). The CDR3 covers 15 residues. V was trimmed by 3 bases and J by 4 bases, leaving 15 bases between them.

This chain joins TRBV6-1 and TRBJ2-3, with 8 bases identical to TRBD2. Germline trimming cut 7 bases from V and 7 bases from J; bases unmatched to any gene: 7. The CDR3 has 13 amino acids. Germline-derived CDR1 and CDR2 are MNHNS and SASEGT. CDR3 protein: CASKSAGAYTQYF. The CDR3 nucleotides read TGTGCCAGCAAATCAGCGGGAGCTTATACGCAGTATTTT.

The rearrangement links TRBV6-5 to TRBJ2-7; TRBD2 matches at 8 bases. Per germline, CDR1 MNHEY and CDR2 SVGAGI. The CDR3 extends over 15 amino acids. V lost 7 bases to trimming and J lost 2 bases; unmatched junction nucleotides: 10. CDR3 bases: TGTGCCAGCACCCCCCCGGGGGGGGATGCCTACGAGCAGTACTTC. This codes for CASTPPGGDAYEQYF.

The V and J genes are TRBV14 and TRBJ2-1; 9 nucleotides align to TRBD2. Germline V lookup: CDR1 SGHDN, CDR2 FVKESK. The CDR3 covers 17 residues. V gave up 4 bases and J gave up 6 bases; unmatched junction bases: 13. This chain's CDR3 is CASSRQYLAGGRNEQFF. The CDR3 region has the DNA TGTGCCAGCAGCCGACAGTATTTGGCGGGGGGGCGCAATGAGCAGTTCTTC.

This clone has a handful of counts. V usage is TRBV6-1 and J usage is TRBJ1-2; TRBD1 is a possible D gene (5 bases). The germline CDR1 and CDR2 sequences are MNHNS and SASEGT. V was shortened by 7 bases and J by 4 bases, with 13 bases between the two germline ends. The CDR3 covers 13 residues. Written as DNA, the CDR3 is TGTGCCAGCATGTCGGACATGAGCTATGGCTACACCTTC. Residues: CASMSDMSYGYTF.

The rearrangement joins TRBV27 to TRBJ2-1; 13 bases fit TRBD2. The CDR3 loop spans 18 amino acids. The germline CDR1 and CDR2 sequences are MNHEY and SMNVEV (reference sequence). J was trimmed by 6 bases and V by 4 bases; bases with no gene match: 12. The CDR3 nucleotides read TGTGCCAGCAGTTCCGGACTAGCGGGGGAGCTGATAGGCAATGAGCAGTTCTTC. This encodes CASSSGLAGELIGNEQFF.

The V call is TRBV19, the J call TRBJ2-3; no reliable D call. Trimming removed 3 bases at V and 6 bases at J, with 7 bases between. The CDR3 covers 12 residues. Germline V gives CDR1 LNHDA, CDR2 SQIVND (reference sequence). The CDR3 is CASSIAVDTQYF. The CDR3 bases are TGTGCCAGTAGTATCGCGGTGGATACGCAGTATTTT.